The next 9 T cell receptor beta chains were all read from a single sample in a study of CD8 T cells in ankylosing spondylitis. MiXCR, run by TCRdb on the 5' RACE reads, gives a single entry per CDR3 protein. The data show 250,000 to 300,000 distinct CDR3 sequences, around 19% seen once. Sequencing was performed on blood, either unsorted or a sorted T cell fraction (not recorded which). The receptors were sampled from a male donor with ankylosing spondylitis or in good health (not recorded which).

This clonotype was recorded many times. The gene calls are TRBV20-1 and TRBJ2-1, with 12 bases lining up with TRBD2. Looked up from germline, CDR1 is DFQATT and CDR2 is SNEGSKA (reference sequence). The length of the CDR3 is 13 residues. The junction had 6 bases not matched to a gene; V was cut back by 8 bases and J by 7 bases. CDR3: CSLGLAGRNEQFF. The CDR3 DNA reads TGCAGTCTAGGACTAGCGGGAAGGAATGAGCAGTTCTTC.

There are a few counts of this clonotype. The chain couples TRBV2 to TRBJ2-7; D possibly corresponds to TRBD1 (5 bases). The CDR3 extends over 13 amino acids. Trimming took off 6 bases at V and 3 bases at J, with 12 bases between the two ends. Germline V gives CDR1 SNHLY, CDR2 FYNNEI. The CDR3 sequence: CASRAGHFYEQYV. Here the CDR3 DNA reads TGTGCCAGCAGAGCCGGACACTTCTACGAGCAGTACGTC.

The chain has TRBV6-5 and TRBJ2-4; no reliable D call. Germline CDR1 reads MNHEY; CDR2 reads SVGAGI. The CDR3 contains 16 residues. Deletions cut 2 bases from V and 1 base from J, with 12 bases between. CDR3: CASSYEQARAKNIQYF. CDR3 nucleotides: TGTGCCAGCAGTTACGAACAAGCTCGGGCCAAAAACATTCAGTACTTC.

This clonotype was detected only a few times. The chain couples TRBV21-1 to TRBJ2-4; TRBD2 is taken as the D call from the table, unchecked against the DNA. TRBV21-1 is recorded as a pseudogene. The length of the CDR3 is 15 residues. CDR3 protein: CASSKAQSLGNIQYF. CDR3 bases: TGTGCCAGCAGCAAAGCGCAGTCCCTAGGAAACATTCAGTACTTC.

This clonotype has a count of ten or more. V gene TRBV9 combines with J gene TRBJ1-4, with 8 bases that match TRBD1. The CDR3 contains 15 residues. V lost 6 bases to trimming and J lost 5 bases; unmatched junction nucleotides: 9. Germline CDR1 and CDR2: SGDLS and YYNGEE. The CDR3 nucleotides read TGTGCCAGCAAACCACGGGACAGGCCCAATGAAAAACTGTTTTTT. Encoded protein: CASKPRDRPNEKLFF. Full variable domain (missing parts from reference TRBV9 and TRBJ1-4): DSGVTQTPKHLITATGQRVTLRCSPRSGDLSVYWYQQSLDQGLQFLIQYYNGEERAKGNILERFSAQQFPDLHSELNLSSLELGDSALYFCASKPRDRPNEKLFFGSGTQLSVL.

This chain joins TRBV7-9 and TRBJ1-1; no clear D. This CDR3 is built from 13 residues. V lost 1 base, J lost 6 bases, and 9 bases lay in between. Germline V gene sequence: CDR1 SEHNR, CDR2 FQNEAQ (reference sequence). CDR3 DNA sequence: TGTGCCAGCAGCTTAGGGAATTTAGCTGAAGCTTTCTTT. Amino acid sequence: CASSLGNLAEAFF.

This clonotype came up a few times. The chain combines TRBV5-1 with TRBJ2-3; the D gene is possibly TRBD1 (6 bases). This CDR3 contains 14 residues. V was trimmed by 4 bases and J by 5 bases, leaving 14 bases between them. Germline lookup yields CDR1 SGHRS and CDR2 YFSETQ. CDR3 region: CASSTGQLGDTQYF. The CDR3 DNA reads TGCGCCAGCAGCACAGGACAGCTGGGAGATACGCAGTATTTT. Full variable domain (remainder filled in from reference TRBV5-1 and TRBJ2-3): KAGVTQTPRYLIKTRGQQVTLSCSPISGHRSVSWYQQTPGQGLQFLFEYFSETQRNKGNFPGRFSGRQFSNSRSEMNVSTLELGDSALYLCASSTGQLGDTQYFGPGTRLTVL.

This clonotype was counted a few times. J is TRBJ2-3 and V is TRBV20-1; the match to TRBD1 covers 10 bases. The CDR3 covers 14 residues. The V gene's germline CDR1 is DFQATT and CDR2 SNEGSKA (reference sequence). The DNA of the CDR3 is TGCACTGTAGCCCGGACAGGGGGGGCAGATACGCAGTATTTT. Amino acids: CTVARTGGADTQYF.

This clonotype has a handful of counts. The chain recombines TRBV10-3 with TRBJ2-2; D is perhaps TRBD1 (5 bases). With 4 bases removed from V and 4 bases from J, the gap between germline ends came to 10 bases. Germline V gene sequence: CDR1 ENHRY, CDR2 SYGVKD. The CDR3 loop spans 14 amino acids. The CDR3 bases are TGTGCCATCAGTGTTGAGACAGTCACCGGGGAGCTGTTTTTT. It codes for CAISVETVTGELFF.